The clone carrying this TCR beta chain was detected ten times or more. These data belong to a study of identical twins. MiXCR was run by TCRdb on the 5' RACE reads, yielding one entry per CDR3 protein. This table has about 690,000 distinct CDR3 sequences, around 6% appearing once. This TCR derives from a man between 18 and 35 years old in good health. Specimen: naive T cells sorted from blood.

CDR3 sequence: CSARVPQGIETQYF. DNA for the CDR3: TGCAGTGCTAGAGTCCCACAGGGAATTGAGACCCAGTACTTC. The chain is built from TRBV20-1 and TRBJ2-5; a possible D gene is TRBD1 (6 bases). Germline lookup yields CDR1 DFQATT and CDR2 SNEGSKA (reference sequence). This CDR3 comprises 14 residues. V shed 1 base and J shed 5 bases, with 14 bases lying between them.